A single sample gave rise to the 3 T cell receptor beta chains below, sequenced in a study of blood T cell repertoires in COVID-19. Measured with immunoSEQ multiplex PCR; TCRdb has only the in-frame clones, and not every one. The table shows roughly 71,000 clones, with around 78% occurring only once. The sequenced sample consisted of peripheral blood. These receptor sequences come from a woman older than 75 with acute or convalescent COVID-19.

This CDR3 reads CAWSVRSDRGSGNTIYF. The CDR3 nucleotides are TGTGCCTGGAGTGTACGGTCCGACAGGGGCTCTGGAAACACCATATATTTT. The chain joins TRBV30 to TRBJ1-3; TRBD1 aligns across 8 bases. Germline V gene lookup returns CDR1 GTSNPN and CDR2 SVGIG (reference sequence). CDR3 length: 17 residues. Trimming removed 0 bases from V and 0 bases from J; junction bases left unmatched: 7. The variable domain in full, completed from reference TRBV30 and TRBJ1-3, reads SQTIHQWPATLVQPVGSPLSLECTVEGTSNPNLYWYRQAAGRGLQLLFYSVGIGQISSEVPQNLSASRPQDRQFILSSKKLLLSDSGFYLCAWSVRSDRGSGNTIYFGEGSWLTVV.

This clone came up a few times. The chain combines TRBV6-5 with TRBJ2-7; 9 nucleotides match TRBD2. The CDR3 spans 13 residues. Germline V gives CDR1 MNHEY, CDR2 SVGAGI. With 6 bases clipped from V and 3 bases from J, the junction kept 3 bases outside the gene matches. CDR3 nucleotide sequence: TGTGCCAGCAGGGAGACTAGCGGCTACGAGCAGTACTTC. Amino acids: CASRETSGYEQYF.

The J gene is TRBJ2-3, the V gene TRBV5-1, with 13 bases that match TRBD2. Trimming took 0 bases from V and 2 from J; bases not matched to a gene: 3. Germline CDR1 reads SGHRS; CDR2 reads YFSETQ. CDR3 length equals 17 residues. The CDR3 protein is CASSLGGLAGITDTQYF. The CDR3 DNA reads as TGCGCCAGCAGCTTGGGGGGACTAGCGGGGATCACAGATACGCAGTATTTT.